The T cell receptor beta chain under discussion was sequenced for a study of blood T cell repertoires in COVID-19. Looking at the study overall: Sites in the United States, Italy and Spain provided acute and convalescent COVID-19 samples.

Profiling relied on immunoSEQ multiplex PCR, and the TCRdb table lists in-frame clones only, not all of them. This sample yields roughly 360,000 clones, of which 88% are seen a single time; around 0.91% belongs to the top ten. Study members were between about 18 and 89 years old and lived in roughly 24 US regions. Cohorts were determined from participant-reported clinical history. This sequence was found in a woman aged 25 to 39 with acute COVID-19. Sequences were obtained from PBMCs or T cells enriched from blood (not recorded which).

The DNA of the CDR3 is TGTGCCAGCAGCTTAGGGGAGACCTACGAGCAGTACTTC. Translation gives CASSLGETYEQYF. V is TRBV7-6 and J is TRBJ2-7; possibly TRBD2 for D (5 bases). Trimming cost V 1 base and J 2 bases, with 6 bases left between them. The CDR3 consists of 13 residues. The germline V gene has CDR1 SGHVS and CDR2 FNYEAQ.